Presented here are 22 T cell receptor beta chains from one specimen sequenced in a study of identical twins. One entry per CDR3 protein results from TCRdb running MiXCR on the 5' RACE reads. The sample shows 500,000 to 650,000 distinct CDR3 sequences, roughly 6.6% of them seen only once. This sample was shared with a second study, whose subject was yellow fever vaccine responses in identical twins.

Sequencing used PBMCs. Receptors were obtained from a woman aged 18-29 years in good health.

This clonotype appeared a few times. The chain carries TRBV15 and TRBJ2-5, with 8 bases lining up with TRBD2. The germline gives CDR1 LNHNV, CDR2 YYDKDF (reference sequence). This CDR3 has 13 residues. Trimming cost V 5 bases and J 5 bases; bases outside gene matches: 4. As DNA, the CDR3 is TGTGCCACCAGCTACGGCGGGGGGGAGACCCAGTACTTC. Protein product: CATSYGGGETQYF.

This clonotype was observed many times. This chain uses TRBV15 with TRBJ1-6; D remains unclear. Trimming cost V 3 bases and J 9 bases, with 21 bases left between them. The CDR3 consists of 17 residues. CDR1 and CDR2 (germline): LNHNV, YYDKDF (reference sequence). The CDR3 is CATSRKHSGWEGSPLHF. CDR3 DNA sequence: TGTGCCACCAGCAGGAAACATTCGGGGTGGGAAGGTTCACCCCTCCACTTT.

This clonotype was seen a handful of times. The chain joins TRBV5-1 to TRBJ2-1, with D tentatively TRBD2 (7 bases). Germline CDR1 is SGHRS and CDR2 is YFSETQ. V lost 4 bases to trimming and J lost 2 bases, with 16 bases between them. This CDR3 is built from 16 residues. The CDR3 sequence: CASSENGGGTYNEQFF. Written as DNA, the CDR3 is TGCGCCAGCAGCGAAAATGGGGGGGGCACCTACAATGAGCAGTTCTTC.

This clonotype was seen a few times. The chain joins TRBV25-1 to TRBJ1-6; D possibly corresponds to TRBD1 (5 bases). In germline, CDR1 is MGHDK, CDR2 SYGVNS. The CDR3 is 14 amino acids. Deletions cut 3 bases from V and 6 bases from J, with 9 bases between. CDR3 DNA sequence: TGTGCCAGCAGTGACCGGGGCCTTAATTCACCCCTCCACTTT. Its protein product is CASSDRGLNSPLHF.

This clonotype has at least ten counts. CDR3 region: CAISDRGLDYNEQFF. The DNA of the CDR3 is TGTGCCATCAGTGACCGGGGGCTGGACTACAATGAGCAGTTCTTC. The chain combines TRBV10-3 with TRBJ2-1; D is perhaps TRBD1 or TRBD2 (6 bases each). CDR1 is ENHRY and CDR2 is SYGVKD in the germline V gene. The CDR3 is 15 amino acids. V dropped 3 bases and J dropped 3 bases, with 12 bases sitting between them.

Many counts were recorded for this clonotype. The rearrangement joins TRBV5-6 to TRBJ1-2; D not certain. Per the germline V gene, CDR1 is SGHDT and CDR2 is YYEEEE. The CDR3 length is 12 residues. The V end lost 0 bases, the J end lost 5 bases, and 5 bases lay between the germline ends. CDR3 sequence: CASSLAEYGYTF. DNA for the CDR3: TGTGCCAGCAGCTTGGCCGAATATGGCTACACCTTC.

The J gene is TRBJ2-5, the V gene TRBV7-2; D is possibly TRBD1 or TRBD2 (5 bases each). V was shortened by 7 bases and J by 3 bases, with 15 bases between the two germline ends. Germline CDR1 is SGHTA and CDR2 is FQGNSA. The CDR3 covers 14 residues. Here the CDR3 reads CASTDPGTKETQYF. As DNA, the CDR3 is TGTGCCAGCACCGATCCCGGGACCAAAGAGACCCAGTACTTC.

This clonotype was observed many times. V usage is TRBV20-1 and J usage is TRBJ1-5; TRBD1 might be the D (5 bases). Germline V gene sequence: CDR1 DFQATT, CDR2 SNEGSKA (reference sequence). This CDR3 region has 9 residues. CDR3 sequence reads: CSRVGAQHF. The CDR3 region has the DNA TGCAGCCGAGTAGGGGCCCAGCATTTT.

This clonotype was seen a handful of times. The genes are TRBV3-1 and TRBJ2-1, with 14 nucleotides matching TRBD2. Germline CDR1 is LGHDT and CDR2 is YNNKEL (reference sequence). CDR3 length: 17 amino acids. J lost 7 bases, V lost 3 bases, and 8 bases had no gene match. The CDR3 DNA sequence: TGTGCCAGCAGCCACTCAGTGGGGACTAGCGGGAGTAATGAGCAGTTCTTC. Translated: CASSHSVGTSGSNEQFF.

This clonotype has at least ten counts. The chain links TRBV5-1 to TRBJ2-3; D ambiguous. V dropped 1 base and J dropped 1 base, with 16 bases sitting between them. This CDR3 comprises 17 residues. The germline CDR1 and CDR2 sequences are SGHRS and YFSETQ. Written as DNA, the CDR3 is TGCGCCAGCAGCTTGAATGTAGGAGCGACCCGCACAGATACGCAGTATTTT. Translation gives CASSLNVGATRTDTQYF.

The CDR3 protein is CSARLAGIQETQYF. In nucleotides, the CDR3 is TGCAGTGCTAGGCTAGCGGGGATCCAAGAGACCCAGTACTTC. V is TRBV20-1 and J is TRBJ2-5; 9 bases align to TRBD2. Germline assignment: CDR1 DFQATT and CDR2 SNEGSKA (reference sequence). This CDR3 has 14 residues. The trim removed 3 bases at V and 1 base at J, leaving 3 bases unmatched.

This clonotype was counted a few times. The chain recombines TRBV3-1 with TRBJ2-1; 15 positions match TRBD2. Germline-derived CDR1 and CDR2 are LGHDT and YNNKEL (reference sequence). This CDR3 contains 16 residues. V lost 3 bases and J lost 6; bases outside the gene matches: 3. As DNA, the CDR3 is TGTGCCAGCAGCCATTCGGGACTAGCGGGAGGCAATGAGCAGTTCTTC. Protein sequence: CASSHSGLAGGNEQFF.

This clonotype was recorded at least ten times. V and J are TRBV7-9 and TRBJ2-1; no reliable D call. Germline assignment: CDR1 SEHNR and CDR2 FQNEAQ (reference sequence). V was clipped by 9 bases and J by 8 bases, with 20 bases between them. The CDR3 runs to 14 residues. The CDR3 sequence: CASEQLNGLDEQFF. CDR3 nucleotide sequence: TGTGCCAGTGAGCAGCTTAATGGGTTGGATGAGCAGTTCTTC.

The sample holds many counts of this clonotype. The chain employs TRBV28 and TRBJ2-1; D remains ambiguous. The CDR3 is 14 residues long. Germline V lookup: CDR1 MDHEN, CDR2 SYDVKM. Trimming shortened V by 4 bases and J by 0 bases, and 7 bases separated the two germline ends. DNA of the CDR3: TGTGCCAGCAGTTCGCAGAGCTCCTACAATGAGCAGTTCTTC. The encoded protein is CASSSQSSYNEQFF.

This clonotype occurred a few times. V is TRBV7-8 and J is TRBJ2-1; 10 bases line up with TRBD1. Germline lookup yields CDR1 SGHVS and CDR2 FQNEAQ. The CDR3 is 15 amino acids. Trimming at V came to 5 bases and at J to 9 bases, leaving 10 bases not matched to a gene. The CDR3 nucleotides read TGTGCCAGCAGCAGACAGGGGGCTGGATATGGTGAGCAGTTCTTC. It specifies CASSRQGAGYGEQFF.

A few counts support this clonotype. J is TRBJ1-1 and V is TRBV14; no firm D call. Trimming took 4 bases from V and 3 from J, leaving 12 bases between them. The CDR3 is 14 amino acids. Germline CDR1 SGHDN, CDR2 FVKESK. This CDR3 is CASSRSGLHTEAFF. The CDR3 region has the DNA TGTGCCAGCAGCCGATCGGGGTTGCACACTGAAGCTTTCTTT. Variable domain in full (rest from reference TRBV14 and TRBJ1-1): EAGVTQFPSHSVIEKGQTVTLRCDPISGHDNLYWYRRVMGKEIKFLLHFVKESKQDESGMPNNRFLAERTGGTYSTLKVQPAELEDSGVYFCASSRSGLHTEAFFGQGTRLTVV.

This chain uses TRBV12-3 or TRBV12-4 with TRBJ2-6; D not certain. V was clipped by 8 bases and J by 0 bases, with 8 bases between them. The CDR3 has 14 residues. CDR3 DNA: TGTGCCAGCGCTCATTTCTCTGGGGCCAACGTCCTGACTTTC. This gives the protein CASAHFSGANVLTF.

This clonotype was counted ten times or more. The rearrangement joins TRBV2 to TRBJ2-3, with D possibly matching TRBD2 (6 bases). Germline lookup yields CDR1 SNHLY and CDR2 FYNNEI. This CDR3 is 15 amino acids long. V gave up 8 bases and J gave up 3 bases, with 18 bases separating them. CDR3 coding DNA: TGTGCCAGCCTTGGGTCGCCCGCGGGGACAGATACGCAGTATTTT. Encoded protein: CASLGSPAGTDTQYF.

This clonotype showed up just a few times. The chain joins TRBV7-2 to TRBJ1-2; tentative D call: TRBD1 (5 bases). From germline, CDR1 is SGHTA and CDR2 FQGNSA. CDR3 length equals 13 residues. Trimming shortened V by 8 bases and J by 8 bases, and 18 bases separated the two germline ends. The CDR3 loop reads CASATPGAIGYTF. The DNA for the CDR3 is TGTGCCAGCGCTACCCCCGGGGCTATCGGCTACACCTTC.

Only a few counts were recorded for this clonotype. J is TRBJ2-3 and V is TRBV6-5; TRBD1 matches at 9 bases. Looked up from germline, CDR1 is MNHEY and CDR2 is SVGAGI. V lost 2 bases, J lost 2 bases, and 5 bases stayed unmatched. The CDR3 length is 16 residues. The CDR3 sequence: CASSYRGDRATDTQYF. For the CDR3, the DNA is TGTGCCAGCAGTTACAGAGGGGACAGGGCCACAGATACGCAGTATTTT.

There are many counts of this clonotype. The V and J genes are TRBV12-3 or TRBV12-4 and TRBJ2-6, with a possible D match to TRBD1 (5 bases). This CDR3 comprises 15 residues. V lost 5 bases to trimming and J lost 4 bases, with 12 bases between them. The CDR3 DNA reads as TGTGCCAGCAGTCCAACAGGTTCCGGGGCCAACGTCCTGACTTTC. It translates to CASSPTGSGANVLTF.

This clonotype was counted only a few times. This chain links TRBV14 with TRBJ2-1, with D unclear. V lost 4 bases to trimming and J lost 9 bases, with 13 bases between them. Germline V gene lookup returns CDR1 SGHDN and CDR2 FVKESK. This CDR3 is 13 amino acids long. The chain's CDR3 is CASSLYQDGEQFF. The DNA of the CDR3 is TGTGCCAGCAGCCTATATCAGGACGGTGAGCAGTTCTTC.